The 6 T cell receptor beta chains presented below share a single source sample, sequenced in a study of metastatic and nonmetastatic thyroid tumors. TCRdb reanalyzed the PCR reads via MiXCR. Of under 40,000 clones listed, about a sixth are singletons. All patients were untreated before thyroid surgery. Sequencing was done on a sample of blood. These receptors were taken from a male donor with papillary thyroid cancer or a benign thyroid nodule (not recorded which). Some clones in this sample may be carry-over from other donors' samples.

The chain has TRBV5-1 and TRBJ2-3; 7 bases align to TRBD1. The CDR3 runs 16 residues. V dropped 5 bases and J dropped 4; count of bases not matched to a gene: 13. Germline V gene data show CDR1 as SGHRS and CDR2 as YFSETQ. The CDR3 sequence: CASSPGQVGGADTQYF. The CDR3 DNA reads TGCGCCAGCAGTCCCGGACAGGTCGGCGGTGCAGATACGCAGTATTTT.

This clone was counted only a few times. The rearrangement links TRBV20-1 to TRBJ1-2; D gene uncertain. The CDR3 has 13 residues. Germline values: CDR1 DFQATT, CDR2 SNEGSKA (reference sequence). V lost 3 bases and J lost 2, with 10 bases in between. This chain's CDR3 is CSARGGRNYGYTF. CDR3 DNA: TGCAGTGCTAGGGGCGGGAGAAACTATGGCTACACCTTC.

This clone was detected ten times or more. As DNA, the CDR3 is TGTGCCACCAGTGATTTGCATGGGGAAGGGGGGGTACAGTTCTTC. Encoded protein: CATSDLHGEGGVQFF. The genes are TRBV24-1 and TRBJ2-1, with D perhaps matching TRBD2 (7 bases). V shed 0 bases and J shed 13 bases, with 18 bases lying between them. This CDR3 contains 15 residues. CDR1 and CDR2 from the germline V gene are KGHDR and SFDVKD.

Worth noting for this clone: Relative to the germline gene, one junction end is altered; a read error may explain this. The same CDR3 arises from other DNA sequences in this sample as well. The genes are TRBV19 and TRBJ2-3, with 7 bases identical to TRBD1. This CDR3 contains 15 residues. Germline values: CDR1 LNHDA, CDR2 SQIVND (reference sequence). The CDR3 is CASRGRWASTDTQYF. In DNA, the CDR3 is TGTGCTAGTAGGGGGCGATGGGCTAGCACAGATACGCAGTATTTT.

This clone was recorded many times. The chain links TRBV10-3 to TRBJ2-3; the D is unclear. V gave up 1 base and J gave up 6 bases, with 11 bases separating them. CDR1 and CDR2 (germline): ENHRY, SYGVKD. The CDR3 consists of 14 residues. CDR3 in amino acids: CAISEFLDRDTQYF. Here the CDR3 DNA reads TGTGCCATCAGTGAGTTCTTAGATAGGGATACGCAGTATTTT.

This clone was detected many times. The V call is TRBV7-7, the J call TRBJ1-1, with D unclear. Germline CDR1 reads SSHAT; CDR2 reads FNYEAQ (reference sequence). The CDR3 runs 13 residues. V lost 3 bases, J lost 1 base, and 6 bases lay in between. The CDR3: CASSLGENTEAFF. Here the CDR3 DNA reads TGTGCCAGCAGCTTGGGAGAGAACACTGAAGCTTTCTTT.